This T cell receptor beta chain was sequenced for a study of T cell responses to AZD1222 COVID-19 vaccine. Notes on the study in general: CD4 TCRs covered the whole spike, strongest at regions 160-218 and 743-854. Breadth and depth of Spike-specific TCRs rose after two AZD1222 doses. Repertoire collection took place solely once the T cell response had peaked.

This clone has just one count. The antigen is undetermined. V was shortened by 3 bases and J by 1 base, with 12 bases between the two germline ends. The CDR3 sequence is 15 residues long. The germline CDR1 and CDR2 sequences are SEHNR and FQNEAQ (reference sequence). Sequenced by immunoSEQ multiplex PCR; TCRdb stores in-frame clones only, minus some. The sample gives roughly 71,000 clones, about 85% of which show up once; approximately 20% is in the top ten. The source was peripheral blood, collected on day 0 of AZD1222 vaccination. The source of this sequence is an adult in good health. The V and J genes are TRBV7-9 and TRBJ2-5; a weak D match, TRBD2 (5 bases). For the CDR3, the DNA is TGTGCCAGCAGCTTGCTGTCGGGAATCCAAGAGACCCAGTACTTC. Translating gives CASSLLSGIQETQYF.